A single sample gave rise to the 27 T cell receptor beta chains below, sequenced in a study of T cells after somatic rescue of genetic block (dated by TCRdb to about 2020). The library was obtained by the immunoSEQ multiplex PCR assay. TCRdb stores this immuneACCESS table with in-frame sequences only. Part of the clones is absent; in the studies checked, under half of the shortfall reflects unresolved V genes, and no reason is known for the rest. The sample records around 57,000 clones, approximately 96% of which are singletons. The ten largest clones take up roughly 0.077% of the sample. The sequencing sample was made of peripheral blood mononuclear cells (PBMCs). All receptors derive from a child younger than two.

The rearrangement joins TRBV7-2 to TRBJ2-3, with 13 positions matching TRBD2. V shed 5 bases, J shed 4 bases, and the junction held 3 bases outside the gene matches. This CDR3 has 15 amino acids. Per the germline V gene, CDR1 is SGHTA and CDR2 is FQGNSA. The CDR3 nucleotides read TGTGCCAGCAGCGGCGGACTAGCGGGAGCAGATACGCAGTATTTT. It codes for CASSGGLAGADTQYF. The whole variable domain, remainder taken from reference TRBV7-2 and TRBJ2-3, is GAGVSQSPSNKVTEKGKDVELRCDPISGHTALYWYRQSLGQGLEFLIYFQGNSAPDKSGLPSDRFSAERTGGSVSTLTIQRTQQEDSAVYLCASSGGLAGADTQYFGPGTRLTVL.

This clone was recorded only once. CDR3 in DNA: TGTGCCAGCTCAGCTCGACAGGGGACTAATGAAAAACTGTTTTTT. Translation gives CASSARQGTNEKLFF. The V call is TRBV18, the J call TRBJ1-4; 8 bases agree with TRBD1. Germline lookup yields CDR1 KGHSH and CDR2 LQKENI. The CDR3 totals 15 residues. V trimming: 5 bases; J trimming: 2 bases; junction bases outside the gene matches: 4.

V and J are TRBV6-5 and TRBJ2-3; 12 nucleotides match TRBD2. Unmatched junction bases numbered 4, after V lost 5 bases and J lost 4 bases. The CDR3 loop spans 15 amino acids. Germline assignment: CDR1 MNHEY and CDR2 SVGAGI. The CDR3 coding sequence is TGTGCCAGCAGTCGACTAGCGGGAGATGCAGATACGCAGTATTTT. It translates to CASSRLAGDADTQYF.

The V and J genes are TRBV2 and TRBJ2-1; TRBD2 matches 9 bases. Germline lookup yields CDR1 SNHLY and CDR2 FYNNEI. CDR3 length: 15 residues. Trimming removed 8 bases from V and 1 base from J; junction bases left unmatched: 6. The CDR3 loop reads CASGSGSPSYNEQFF. The CDR3, as DNA: TGTGCCAGCGGTAGCGGGAGTCCATCCTACAATGAGCAGTTCTTC.

This chain joins TRBV19 and TRBJ1-4, with D possibly TRBD1 on 5 matching bases. The CDR3 has 13 residues. With 7 bases removed from V and 1 base from J, the gap between germline ends came to 7 bases. Germline V gives CDR1 LNHDA, CDR2 SQIVND (reference sequence). The CDR3 spells CASKRGTNEKLFF. Here the CDR3 DNA reads TGTGCCAGTAAGAGGGGAACTAATGAAAAACTGTTTTTT.

The chain combines TRBV9 with TRBJ2-2; D remains unclear. V was shortened by 5 bases and J by 3 bases, with 5 bases between the two germline ends. The CDR3 is 12 residues long. CDR1 and CDR2 from the germline V gene are SGDLS and YYNGEE. The CDR3 spells CASRAYTGELFF. The CDR3 nucleotides are TGTGCCAGCAGGGCGTACACCGGGGAGCTGTTTTTT.

V usage is TRBV5-5 and J usage is TRBJ2-1; 7 bases map to TRBD2. V lost 0 bases, J lost 0 bases, and 6 bases stayed unmatched. The V gene's germline CDR1 is SGHKS and CDR2 YYEKEE (reference sequence). The CDR3 is 17 residues long. CDR3 in amino acids: CASSLAGGGSSYNEQFF. In DNA form, the CDR3 reads TGTGCCAGCAGCTTGGCCGGGGGAGGGAGCTCCTACAATGAGCAGTTCTTC. Using reference TRBV5-5 and TRBJ2-1 for the parts outside the CDR3, the full variable domain is DAGVTQSPTHLIKTRGQQVTLRCSPISGHKSVSWYQQVLGQGPQFIFQYYEKEERGRGNFPDRFSARQFPNYSSELNVNALLLGDSALYLCASSLAGGGSSYNEQFFGPGTRLTVL.

The genes are TRBV5-1 and TRBJ2-7; TRBD1 agrees at 11 bases. The CDR3 contains 13 residues. CDR1 is SGHRS and CDR2 is YFSETQ in the germline V gene. The V gene end was trimmed by 3 bases and the J gene end by 5 bases; junction bases not matched to a gene: 1. CDR3 sequence: CASSWTGGDEQYF. The CDR3 coding sequence is TGCGCCAGCAGCTGGACAGGGGGCGACGAGCAGTACTTC.

This clone was recorded once. The rearrangement joins TRBV11-2 to TRBJ2-1; D unresolved. Per germline, CDR1 SGHAT and CDR2 FQNNGV. Trimming took off 2 bases at V and 4 bases at J, with 6 bases between the two ends. The CDR3 spans 13 residues. The CDR3 region is CASSLSTYNEQFF. CDR3 in DNA: TGTGCCAGCAGCTTAAGCACTTACAATGAGCAGTTCTTC.

This chain links TRBV5-4 with TRBJ2-3; 10 bases map to TRBD2. The J segment lost 4 bases and the V segment lost 7 bases, leaving 6 bases of the junction unmatched. The CDR3 covers 14 residues. Germline lookup yields CDR1 SGHNT and CDR2 YYREEE (reference sequence). CDR3 protein: CASGAGGPADTQYF. The CDR3 coding sequence is TGTGCCAGCGGAGCGGGAGGGCCCGCAGATACGCAGTATTTT.

The chain employs TRBV28 and TRBJ1-2; 7 nucleotides agree with TRBD1. The V and J ends lost 5 bases and 4 bases, in that order; junction bases with no gene match: 1. The CDR3 extends over 12 amino acids. In germline, CDR1 is MDHEN, CDR2 SYDVKM. CDR3 region: CASSKGAYGYTF. The CDR3 DNA reads as TGTGCCAGCAGTAAGGGGGCCTATGGCTACACCTTC.

The V gene is TRBV25-1, the J gene TRBJ2-7, with 7 bases lining up with TRBD1. Unmatched junction bases numbered 6, after V lost 6 bases and J lost 1 base. Germline V gene data show CDR1 as MGHDK and CDR2 as SYGVNS. The CDR3 length is 14 residues. CDR3 sequence: CASRRQGGSYEQYF. CDR3 coding DNA: TGTGCCAGCAGAAGACAGGGTGGGTCCTACGAGCAGTACTTC.

The chain joins TRBV19 to TRBJ1-3; a weak D match, TRBD1 (6 bases). V lost 3 bases and J 0 bases, leaving 6 bases between the germline ends. The CDR3 runs to 14 residues. CDR1 and CDR2 (germline): LNHDA, SQIVND (reference sequence). The CDR3 region is CASSMGHSGNTIYF. In DNA form, the CDR3 reads TGTGCCAGTAGTATGGGACACTCTGGAAACACCATATATTTT.

The chain joins TRBV11-2 to TRBJ2-2; the match to TRBD1 covers 9 bases. The V and J ends lost 1 base and 6 bases, in that order; junction bases with no gene match: 0. The CDR3 contains 14 residues. Germline V CDR1 and CDR2: SGHAT, FQNNGV. The CDR3 nucleotides read TGTGCCAGCAGCTTAGGACAGGGGGCCGGGGAGCTGTTTTTT. This codes for CASSLGQGAGELFF.

CDR3: CASSLQNYGYTF. As DNA, the CDR3 is TGTGCCAGCAGCTTGCAAAACTATGGCTACACCTTC. V usage is TRBV5-6 and J usage is TRBJ1-2; no reliable D call. This CDR3 comprises 12 residues. Trimming stripped 1 base from V and 2 bases from J, with 3 bases between. CDR1 is SGHDT and CDR2 is YYEEEE in the germline V gene.

The chain's CDR3 is CAISESGGATNEKLFF. Here the CDR3 DNA reads TGTGCCATCAGTGAGTCGGGCGGCGCAACTAATGAAAAACTGTTTTTT. The rearrangement links TRBV10-3 to TRBJ1-4; the D is unclear. The CDR3 totals 16 residues. The germline V and J ends were trimmed by 0 bases and 0 bases, with 8 bases remaining between them. The germline V gene encodes CDR1 ENHRY and CDR2 SYGVKD.

This sequence joins TRBV18 and TRBJ1-1; D gene unclear. The CDR3 sequence is 13 residues long. V was pared by 3 bases and J by 4 bases, with 9 bases between. Looked up from germline, CDR1 is KGHSH and CDR2 is LQKENI. CDR3 nucleotide sequence: TGTGCCAGCTCACCTACGGGGAGCACTGAAGCTTTCTTT. Its translation is CASSPTGSTEAFF.

V usage is TRBV6-5 and J usage is TRBJ1-1, with 8 bases identical to TRBD1. Germline loops: CDR1 MNHEY, CDR2 SVGAGI. Losses at the gene ends were 5 bases for V and 4 bases for J; bases not matched to a gene: 6. CDR3 size: 14 residues. This CDR3 reads CASSPRTGRTEAFF. CDR3 DNA sequence: TGTGCCAGCAGTCCCCGGACAGGGCGCACTGAAGCTTTCTTT.

This rearrangement joins TRBV28 to TRBJ1-2; D is perhaps TRBD1 (5 bases). In germline, CDR1 is MDHEN, CDR2 SYDVKM. With 2 bases removed from V and 6 bases from J, the gap between germline ends came to 22 bases. The CDR3 is 17 residues long. The CDR3 is CASSLSRSGGRPHGYTF. DNA of the CDR3: TGTGCCAGCAGTTTAAGCCGATCCGGGGGGAGGCCTCATGGCTACACCTTC.

J is TRBJ2-1 and V is TRBV9; D may be TRBD2 (6 bases). V dropped 0 bases and J dropped 3 bases, with 7 bases sitting between them. Germline lookup yields CDR1 SGDLS and CDR2 YYNGEE. The CDR3 consists of 14 residues. The CDR3: CASSVAGVYNEQFF. CDR3 DNA sequence: TGTGCCAGCAGCGTAGCGGGGGTCTACAATGAGCAGTTCTTC.

The rearrangement uses TRBV10-3 and TRBJ1-1; no clear D. Germline V gene data show CDR1 as ENHRY and CDR2 as SYGVKD. V was shortened by 4 bases and J by 4 bases, with 7 bases between the two germline ends. The CDR3 extends over 12 amino acids. In DNA, the CDR3 is TGTGCCATCAGTGTCGAGGGCACTGAAGCTTTCTTT. Its protein product is CAISVEGTEAFF.

The J gene is TRBJ2-1, the V gene TRBV9; D perhaps matches TRBD2 (6 bases). This CDR3 is 17 amino acids long. The V end lost 0 bases, the J end lost 0 bases, and 13 bases lay between the germline ends. From germline, CDR1 is SGDLS and CDR2 YYNGEE. CDR3 DNA: TGTGCCAGCAGCGTAGCCGGCGGGATGGGCTCCTACAATGAGCAGTTCTTC. Translation gives CASSVAGGMGSYNEQFF.

V is TRBV5-1 and J is TRBJ1-1; D is ambiguous. Germline V gene lookup returns CDR1 SGHRS and CDR2 YFSETQ. CDR3 length equals 14 residues. Trimming took off 0 bases at V and 1 base at J, with 7 bases between the two ends. The CDR3 region has the DNA TGCGCCAGCAGCTTGGGACCGACGAACACTGAAGCTTTCTTT. This translates into CASSLGPTNTEAFF. Using reference TRBV5-1 and TRBJ1-1 for the parts outside the CDR3, the full variable domain is KAGVTQTPRYLIKTRGQQVTLSCSPISGHRSVSWYQQTPGQGLQFLFEYFSETQRNKGNFPGRFSGRQFSNSRSEMNVSTLELGDSALYLCASSLGPTNTEAFFGQGTRLTVV.

This chain connects TRBV7-2 to TRBJ2-2; D remains ambiguous. CDR3 length: 15 residues. Per the germline V gene, CDR1 is SGHTA and CDR2 is FQGNSA. V lost 2 bases to trimming and J lost 0 bases, with 7 bases between them. The CDR3 DNA reads as TGTGCCAGCAGCTTAAGCGCGGCGAACACCGGGGAGCTGTTTTTT. The encoded protein is CASSLSAANTGELFF.

This clone was seen only once. V is TRBV7-2 and J is TRBJ2-7, with TRBD2 as a possible D gene (6 bases). The CDR3 is 14 amino acids. V was trimmed by 5 bases and J by 0 bases, leaving 11 bases between them. Germline CDR1 is SGHTA and CDR2 is FQGNSA. The CDR3 DNA is TGTGCCAGCAGCGGGAGGACCCTCTCCTACGAGCAGTACTTC. Encoded protein: CASSGRTLSYEQYF.

In nucleotides, the CDR3 is TGTGCCAGCAGCGTAGGAGGGACAGATACGCAGTATTTT. Translation: CASSVGGTDTQYF. The gene calls are TRBV11-2 and TRBJ2-3, with TRBD2 as a possible D gene (6 bases). The germline CDR1 and CDR2 sequences are SGHAT and FQNNGV. CDR3 length equals 13 residues. Trimming shortened V by 5 bases and J by 3 bases, and 9 bases separated the two germline ends.

This sequence joins TRBV4-1 and TRBJ2-5; possible D gene TRBD2, 5 bases. This CDR3 has 15 residues. The germline CDR1 and CDR2 sequences are MGHRA and YSYEKL. Trimming cost V 3 bases and J 5 bases, with 16 bases left between them. This chain's CDR3 is CASSHLGGEGETQYF. CDR3 nucleotide sequence: TGCGCCAGCAGCCATTTAGGAGGCGAAGGGGAGACCCAGTACTTC.